This T cell receptor (beta chain) was obtained from a study of blood T cells in healthy people across ages. The use of a sample-barcoded 5' primer and a J-beta primer mix characterized a second PCR of 7 to 11 cycles. The authors tagged each cDNA molecule using a template-switch adaptor with 12 random nucleotides. The study obtained at least 3 million CDR3-containing paired-end reads from every sample. TCRdb re-derived calls from the 5' RACE reads in MiXCR, one entry per CDR3 protein. The table has 1.5 million to 2 million distinct CDR3 sequences, about 32% seen once. Study-level findings and limits: A roughly linear age-dependent decrease characterized TCR beta diversity per million T cells. The study found more naive CD4+ cells and higher diversity in long-lived than aged donors.

There are many counts of this clonotype. What it recognizes is unknown. The CDR3 consists of 14 residues. Germline V gene lookup returns CDR1 ENHRY and CDR2 SYGVKD. Trimming pared 4 bases from V and 6 bases from J, leaving 13 bases between. The specimen was blood. This chain joins TRBV10-3 and TRBJ2-1; D is tentatively TRBD1 or TRBD2 (5 bases each). This sequence was found in a woman aged 25 to 39 in good health. The CDR3 sequence is CAISAGALSNEQFF. CDR3 DNA sequence: TGTGCCATCAGTGCCGGGGCGCTATCCAATGAGCAGTTCTTC.